The rows below give T cell receptor beta chains drawn from one sample of a study of blood T cell repertoires in COVID-19. Assay used: immunoSEQ multiplex PCR; TCRdb lists only in-frame clones, some missing. The sample has about 480,000 clones, roughly nine tenths seen once. The sample consisted of PBMCs or T cells enriched from blood (not recorded which). The receptors were sampled from a woman under 30 with acute COVID-19. Both conserved end residues are part of each CDR3. The D gene is left open where the match is weak. Not every row has a clone size; where given, it reads once, few, many or a size class.

16	TRBV15	TRBJ2-7	TRBD2	NA	CATSRDTSAVSYEQYF	TGTGCCACCAGCAGAGACACTAGCGCGGTCTCCTACGAGCAGTACTTC
15	TRBV4-3	TRBJ2-3	NA	NA	CASSQDRQPTDTQYF	TGCGCCAGCAGCCAAGATCGACAACCCACAGATACGCAGTATTTT
16	TRBV28	TRBJ2-3	NA	many	CASSLRAGQSTDTQYF	TGTGCCAGCAGTCTACGGGCGGGACAGAGCACAGATACGCAGTATTTT
15	TRBV14	TRBJ1-1	NA	NA	CASSQVGSGNTEAFF	TGTGCCAGCAGCCAAGTGGGTTCGGGGAACACTGAAGCTTTCTTT
14	TRBV5-1	TRBJ1-1	NA	NA	CASSLDTGNTEAFF	TGCGCCAGCAGCTTGGATACGGGGAACACTGAAGCTTTCTTT
14	TRBV2	TRBJ2-1	NA	few	CASSGRGFYNEQFF	TGTGCCAGCAGTGGGCGGGGTTTCTACAATGAGCAGTTCTTC
12	TRBV5-8	TRBJ1-1	NA	NA	CASSRGWTEAFF	TGTGCCAGCAGCCGGGGGTGGACTGAAGCTTTCTTT
13	TRBV7-9	TRBJ2-5	NA	NA	CASSLDTQETQYF	TGTGCCAGCAGCTTAGACACCCAGGAGACCCAGTACTTC
19	TRBV19	TRBJ2-1	TRBD2	NA	CASSLGLAQLGSSYNEQFF	TGTGCCAGTAGTTTGGGACTAGCTCAGTTAGGCAGCTCCTACAATGAGCAGTTCTTC
14	TRBV7-2	TRBJ2-7	NA	few	CASSPRTISYEQYF	TGTGCCAGCAGCCCCCGGACTATCTCCTACGAGCAGTACTTC
17	TRBV11-2	TRBJ2-7	TRBD2	NA	CASSLGAGTRGEYEQYF	TGTGCCAGCAGCTTAGGGGCCGGGACTCGGGGGGAGTACGAGCAGTACTTC
16	TRBV5-1	TRBJ2-3	TRBD1	NA	CASSLVTGVWTDTQYF	TGCGCCAGCAGCTTGGTGACAGGGGTTTGGACAGATACGCAGTATTTT
17	TRBV4-2	TRBJ2-7	TRBD2	NA	CASSQGLPGTRVMEQYF	TGTGCCAGCAGCCAAGGACTCCCAGGGACTAGGGTAATGGAGCAGTACTTC
18	TRBV4-3	TRBJ2-6	NA	NA	CASSQEPARRWGANVLTF	TGCGCCAGCAGCCAAGAGCCGGCCCGGAGGTGGGGGGCCAACGTCCTGACTTTC
13	TRBV18	TRBJ1-2	NA	NA	CASSLGQPYGYTF	TGTGCCAGCTCACTTGGACAGCCCTATGGCTACACCTTC
13	TRBV27	TRBJ1-1	NA	NA	CASSLGSSRGAFF	TGTGCCAGCAGTTTAGGATCTAGCAGGGGAGCTTTCTTT
13	TRBV5-1	TRBJ2-1	NA	NA	CASSLGQYNEQFF	TGCGCCAGCAGCTTAGGACAATACAATGAGCAGTTCTTC
17	TRBV23-1	TRBJ2-3	NA	NA	CASSQGFKRRDTDTQYF	TGCGCCAGCAGTCAAGGGTTCAAAAGGAGGGACACAGATACGCAGTATTTT
13	TRBV12-3/TRBV12-4	TRBJ2-1	TRBD1	NA	CASSWTGEHEQFF	TGTGCCAGCAGTTGGACAGGGGAACATGAGCAGTTCTTC
14	TRBV5-1	TRBJ1-4	NA	NA	CASSFSQGTEKLFF	TGCGCCAGCAGCTTTTCTCAGGGAACCGAAAAACTGTTTTTT